Below, one TCR beta chain is given with its context. The antigen is undetermined. The entirety of the isolated RNA underwent reverse transcription, so expressed TCRB transcripts were sequenced. The data were produced by immunoSEQ multiplex PCR, yet TCRdb's version contains in-frame clones alone and is incomplete. The table lists 240,000 or so clones, roughly 20% of them singletons, with around 0.03% in the top ten. The entry originates in a study of beta chain features in type 1 diabetes. Study conclusions and caveats: In every one of the four CD4+ subsets, TCRB CDR3s were moderately but significantly shorter in Type 1 diabetes patients.

Germline CDR1 SGDLS, CDR2 YYNGEE. The CDR3 spans 14 residues. V dropped 4 bases and J dropped 1; count of bases not matched to a gene: 2. This clonotype was sampled from a woman between 35 and 50 years old with type 1 diabetes. The rearrangement joins TRBV9 to TRBJ2-1, with TRBD2 matching over 7 bases. The sequencing sample was made of naive CD4+ T cells from blood. CDR3 nucleotide sequence: TGTGCCAGCAGCAGGGGACTATCCTACAATGAGCAGTTCTTC. It encodes CASSRGLSYNEQFF. Combining the CDR3 with reference TRBV9 and TRBJ2-1 gives the whole variable domain DSGVTQTPKHLITATGQRVTLRCSPRSGDLSVYWYQQSLDQGLQFLIQYYNGEERAKGNILERFSAQQFPDLHSELNLSSLELGDSALYFCASSRGLSYNEQFFGPGTRLTVL.